The present entry profiles one TCR beta chain with its context. Germline CDR1 and CDR2: DFQATT and SNEGSKA (reference sequence). CDR3 length: 13 residues. V shed 3 bases and J shed 9 bases, with 12 bases lying between them. The record originates from a study of blood T cell repertoires in COVID-19. Study-level information: Spain, Italy and the United States supplied samples that represented acute and convalescent COVID-19. PBMCs, B-cell-depleted T cells, or T cells were the source of the cDNA or gDNA that made up the material.

In the authors' workflow: Counts of nucleated cells, estimated from reference gene primer amplification, were obtained. Some clones are missing from TCRdb's copy, which holds only in-frame ones; the method was immunoSEQ multiplex PCR. D and trimming come from the DNA, and the V and J calls and clone size come from that table. This repertoire shows around 220,000 clones, 82% found once; its top ten account for 4.5% to 6%. Sequenced input: peripheral blood. V is TRBV20-1 and J is TRBJ1-6; D not certain. This clonotype was obtained from a woman older than 75 with active or convalescent COVID-19. The CDR3: CSASNPRFSPLHF. In nucleotides, the CDR3 is TGCAGTGCTAGTAATCCCCGGTTTTCACCCCTCCACTTT.